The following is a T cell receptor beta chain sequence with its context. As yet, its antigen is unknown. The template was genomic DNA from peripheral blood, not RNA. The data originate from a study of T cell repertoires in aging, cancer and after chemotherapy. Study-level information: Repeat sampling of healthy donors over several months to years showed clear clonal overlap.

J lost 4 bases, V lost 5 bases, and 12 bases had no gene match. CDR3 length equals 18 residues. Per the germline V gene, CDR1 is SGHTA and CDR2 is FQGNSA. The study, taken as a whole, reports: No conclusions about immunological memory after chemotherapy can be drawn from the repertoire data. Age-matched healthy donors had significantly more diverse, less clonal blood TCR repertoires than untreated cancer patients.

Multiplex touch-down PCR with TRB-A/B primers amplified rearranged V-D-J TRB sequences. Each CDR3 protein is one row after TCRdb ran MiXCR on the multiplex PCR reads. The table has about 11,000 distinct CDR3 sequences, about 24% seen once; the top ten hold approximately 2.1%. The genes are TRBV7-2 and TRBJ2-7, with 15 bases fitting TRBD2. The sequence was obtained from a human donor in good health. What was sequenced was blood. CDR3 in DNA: TGTGCCAGCAGCCCGAGGACTAGCGGGGGGGCCAACTCGTACGAGCAGTACTTC. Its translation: CASSPRTSGGANSYEQYF.